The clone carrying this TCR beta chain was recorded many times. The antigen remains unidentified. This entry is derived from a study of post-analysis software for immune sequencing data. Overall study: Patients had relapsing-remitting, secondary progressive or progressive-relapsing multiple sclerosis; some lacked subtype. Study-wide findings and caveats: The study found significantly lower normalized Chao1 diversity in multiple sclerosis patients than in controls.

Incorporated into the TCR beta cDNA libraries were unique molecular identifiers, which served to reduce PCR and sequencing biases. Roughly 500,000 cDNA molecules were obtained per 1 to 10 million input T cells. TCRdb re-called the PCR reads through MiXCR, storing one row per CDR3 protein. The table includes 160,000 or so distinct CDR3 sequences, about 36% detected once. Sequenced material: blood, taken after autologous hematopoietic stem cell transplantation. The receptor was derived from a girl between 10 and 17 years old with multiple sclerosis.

CDR3 loop: CASSYHRDSTEAFF. In nucleotides, the CDR3 is TGTGCCAGCAGTTACCACCGGGACAGCACTGAAGCTTTCTTT. The V call is TRBV6-6, the J call TRBJ1-1; 7 nucleotides match TRBD1. CDR1 is MNHNY, CDR2 SVGAGI, per germline (reference sequence). The CDR3 sequence is 14 residues long. Trimming at V came to 2 bases and at J to 4 bases, leaving 4 bases not matched to a gene.